Described below is a single T cell receptor beta chain sequence and its context. Germline V lookup: CDR1 DFQATT, CDR2 SNEGSKA (reference sequence). The trim removed 3 bases at V and 7 bases at J, leaving 5 bases unmatched. The CDR3 runs to 14 residues. This specimen belongs to a study of blood T cell repertoires in COVID-19. Whole-study context: Material from acute and convalescent COVID-19 was sourced from the United States, Italy and Spain.

Some clones are missing from TCRdb's copy, which holds only in-frame ones; the method was immunoSEQ multiplex PCR. Here the sample spans about 150,000 clones, 88% being singletons. What was sequenced was peripheral blood. The genes are TRBV20-1 and TRBJ2-4, with 11 bases that match TRBD2. This TCR derives from a woman aged 70-85 years with acute or convalescent COVID-19. The CDR3 nucleotides read TGCAGTGCTAGTCCGACTAGCGGGGAGAACATTCAGTACTTC. Amino acid sequence: CSASPTSGENIQYF.